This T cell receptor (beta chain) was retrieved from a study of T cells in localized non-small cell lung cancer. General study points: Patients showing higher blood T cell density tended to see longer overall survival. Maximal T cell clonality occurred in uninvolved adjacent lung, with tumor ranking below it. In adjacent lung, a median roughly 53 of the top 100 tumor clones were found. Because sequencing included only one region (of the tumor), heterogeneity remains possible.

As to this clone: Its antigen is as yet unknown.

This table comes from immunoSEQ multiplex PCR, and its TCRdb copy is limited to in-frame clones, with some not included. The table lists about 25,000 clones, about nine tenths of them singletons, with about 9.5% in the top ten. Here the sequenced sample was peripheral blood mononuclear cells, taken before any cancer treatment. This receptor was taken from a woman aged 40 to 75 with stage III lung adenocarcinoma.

CDR3 sequence reads: CASRERVWGATDTQYF. The CDR3 coding sequence is TGTGCCAGCAGGGAACGGGTGTGGGGGGCCACAGATACGCAGTATTTT. The rearrangement links TRBV5-5 to TRBJ2-3; D might be TRBD1 or TRBD2, each matching 6 bases. The germline V and J ends were trimmed by 5 bases and 2 bases, with 18 bases remaining between them. CDR3 length: 16 residues. Germline CDR1 reads SGHKS; CDR2 reads YYEKEE (reference sequence).